This TCR beta chain derives from a study of beta chain features in type 1 diabetes. For the study at large: Age and gender were similar between patients and healthy donors, as were cell yields. Study-level points and caveats: Shortening of TCRB CDR3s, moderate but significant, appeared in all four CD4+ subsets of Type 1 diabetes patients.

This CDR3 has 14 residues. CDR1 and CDR2 from the germline V gene are ENHRY and SYGVKD. V was cut by 8 bases and J by 1 base, with 13 bases left in between. Expressed TCRB transcripts were sequenced because the isolated RNA had all been reverse transcribed beforehand. Profiled with immunoSEQ multiplex PCR; TCRdb holds only in-frame clones, not every one. The sample consists of 110,000 or so clones, around 40% of them appearing once. A note on this clone: The antigen is undetermined.

The V and J genes are TRBV10-3 and TRBJ2-3; perhaps TRBD2 as D (6 bases). Input material: stem cell memory CD4+ T cells from blood. The clonotype comes from a woman in her late teens or twenties in good health. CDR3 sequence (DNA): TGTGCCATCCAGGGACTCGGCGGCACAGATACGCAGTATTTT. This gives the protein CAIQGLGGTDTQYF.